This note documents a single T cell receptor (beta chain) sequence. Its cognate antigen is unknown. The method was immunoSEQ multiplex PCR; TCRdb's version includes in-frame clones alone and lacks a portion of them. Found here are about 97,000 clones, 70% to 90% of them singletons; the top ten hold roughly 3%. This specimen comes from a study of T cell responses to AZD1222 COVID-19 vaccine. About the study: Samples with a second dose at about 4 or about 12 weeks were pooled together.

The CDR3 is made up of 13 amino acids. Germline assignment: CDR1 MRHNA and CDR2 SNTAGT. V shed 4 bases and J shed 7 bases, with 11 bases lying between them. Notes on the study in general: White British donors predominated, females outnumbered males, and clonal diversity was possibly underestimated. Spike-specific TCR depth and breadth grew after two AZD1222 doses.

This clonotype was obtained from an adult in good health. Sequences were derived from peripheral blood, sampled on day 0 of AZD1222 vaccination. This chain links TRBV6-4 with TRBJ1-5, with a weak D call TRBD1 (6 bases). CDR3 nucleotides: TGTGCCAGCAGTGTTGGGGGCGGGCAGCCCCAGCATTTT. Amino acid sequence: CASSVGGGQPQHF.